These T cell receptor beta chains were read from a single sample in a study of regulatory T cells in long-lasting Graves disease. Each CDR3 protein is one row after TCRdb ran MiXCR on the multiplex PCR reads. The profile shows under 700,000 distinct CDR3 sequences, approximately 16% of them singletons. The data were also submitted as part of a second study, on T cells in Graves' hyperthyroidism and ophthalmopathy.

The sequences come from peripheral blood mononuclear cells (PBMCs), collected at new diagnosis, from a patient treated with antithyroid drugs. The source is a woman in her forties or fifties with Graves disease. CDR3s leave out the opening cysteine and the closing phenylalanine or tryptophan. The D gene is left open where the match is weak.

CDR3 protein | V gene | D gene
ASSPRPGYTEAF | TRBV19 | -
SATGHIEAF | TRBV29-1 | -
ASSQEGQYYGYT | TRBV4-1 | TRBD1
ASSDGDSGDQPQH | TRBV6-4 | TRBD1
ASRAYNTEAF | TRBV25-1 | -
ASSLGTGPNTGELF | TRBV11-2 | TRBD1
ASSPPGGRNTEAF | TRBV18 | -
ASSPVRRALNSYEQY | TRBV7-8 | -
ASSKPGRSGANVLT | TRBV11-3 | -
ASSFGQGGNQPQH | TRBV12-3/TRBV12-4 | TRBD1
ASTLPGTGGSYEQY | TRBV28 | TRBD1
ASSRPMLNYGYA | TRBV19 | -
ASRPPGRSYEQY | TRBV6-1 | TRBD2
ASSPRTASSPLH | TRBV6-1 | -
ASRVNTGANVLT | TRBV5-5 | -
ASSLSIADTEAF | TRBV4-1 | -
ASSLNRDRGGNSPLH | TRBV5-1 | TRBD1
ASSQRFTEQF | TRBV3-1 | -
ASRLGFGNQPQH | TRBV28 | -
AWTGMLTGELF | TRBV30 | -
AIRSPNEKLF | TRBV10-3 | -
ASSLSVDTQY | TRBV5-1 | -
ASSLGSGGLYSYNEQF | TRBV11-2 | TRBD2
ASPPGDRVFEDTQY | TRBV28 | TRBD1
ASSIARGSYEQH | TRBV5-1 | -
ASSVDQLNEQF | TRBV9 | -
ASSSSGSGGGTGELF | TRBV5-4 | TRBD2
ASRGAGGLDNEQF | TRBV2 | TRBD2
ASSPGPSAYQETQY | TRBV3-1 | -
ATSRDVVRASSYNEQF | TRBV15 | -
ASSLETGHQPQH | TRBV12-3/TRBV12-4 | TRBD1
ASSANSGTQETQY | TRBV5-1 | -
ASSPPPGIHEQY | TRBV18 | -
ASSSGKYQPQH | TRBV28 | -
ASSQGGGVLNTEAF | TRBV3-1 | -
ASSLGAINQPQH | TRBV12-3/TRBV12-4 | -
ASSQEGTRAF | TRBV4-1 | -
ASRITGGYGYT | TRBV6-2/TRBV6-3 | TRBD1
ASSFGPASNQPQH | TRBV5-1 | -
ASSTSKNTEAF | TRBV18 | -
ASSQGRPSTDTQY | TRBV4-1 | -
ASSRQTSGGARGDTQY | TRBV4-2 | TRBD2
ASSPEGSSQPQH | TRBV9 | -
SAGGSTDTQY | TRBV20-1 | -
ASSSKQGISGYEQY | TRBV28 | -
SASSEGTLVGDGTQY | TRBV20-1 | -
ASSLALQPQH | TRBV7-9 | -
ASSSSRNTGELF | TRBV6-2/TRBV6-3 | -